These 27 T cell receptor beta chains were all obtained from the same sample, sequenced in a study of human T cells and chemical hapten exposure. Time point of the sample: patch test 2, 6 weeks after DPC sensitization. As for treatment: therapeutic diphenylcyclopropenone sensitization with weekly scalp DPC. TCRdb reanalysed the RACE reads using MiXCR and keeps one entry per CDR3 protein. The data hold over 35,000 distinct CDR3 sequences, with about 9.8% observed a single time. The sequencing used whole blood, collected in connection with sensitization to the hapten diphenylcyclopropenone (DPC). All receptors come from a woman in her forties with alopecia areata. Some clones in this sample may be carry-over from other donors' samples.

The chain carries TRBV15 and TRBJ2-3; no definite D call. Germline V CDR1 and CDR2: LNHNV, YYDKDF (reference sequence). The CDR3 has 15 amino acids. V gave up 0 bases and J gave up 2 bases, with 9 bases separating them. CDR3 sequence: CATSRDNRPTDTQYF. CDR3 nucleotides: TGTGCCACCAGCAGAGATAACCGCCCCACAGATACGCAGTATTTT.

This clonotype has ten or more counts. As DNA, the CDR3 is TGTGCCAGCAGTCCGACGACAGTCAACTATGGCTACACCTTC. Its protein product is CASSPTTVNYGYTF. The chain is built from TRBV12-3 or TRBV12-4 and TRBJ1-2; possible D gene TRBD1, 5 bases. The ends were cut back, 5 bases at V and 2 bases at J, with 12 bases in the middle. This CDR3 comprises 14 residues.

This sequence joins TRBV5-1 and TRBJ2-3, with D perhaps being TRBD1 or TRBD2 (5 bases each). The CDR3 runs 15 residues. Germline V CDR1 and CDR2: SGHRS, YFSETQ. Trimming took 9 bases from V and 0 from J, leaving 17 bases between them. CDR3 nucleotide sequence: TGCGCCACCCGATTGGGGGAGCCAAGCACAGATACGCAGTATTTT. Translation: CATRLGEPSTDTQYF.

Ten or more counts support this clonotype. V gene TRBV12-3 or TRBV12-4 combines with J gene TRBJ1-2; D gene ambiguous. This CDR3 spans 13 amino acids. With 5 bases removed from V and 7 bases from J, the gap between germline ends came to 14 bases. DNA of the CDR3: TGTGCCAGCAGTCCCGGCGGGCAAAGTGGCTACACCTTC. Its protein product is CASSPGGQSGYTF.

This clonotype was counted ten times or more. This chain links TRBV20-1 with TRBJ2-3; 10 nucleotides agree with TRBD2. CDR1 is DFQATT, CDR2 SNEGSKA, per germline (reference sequence). The V and J ends lost 1 base and 1 base, in that order; junction bases with no gene match: 5. The CDR3 covers 16 residues. This CDR3 is CSARGLTSGGTDTQYF. As DNA, the CDR3 is TGCAGTGCTAGAGGGCTTACTAGCGGGGGCACAGATACGCAGTATTTT.

This clonotype was observed at least ten times. This sequence joins TRBV7-2 and TRBJ2-2; maybe TRBD1 (6 bases). The germline V gene has CDR1 SGHTA and CDR2 FQGNSA. This CDR3 has 15 amino acids. The V gene lost 5 bases and the J gene lost 5 bases, with 15 bases spanning the gap. The CDR3 coding sequence is TGTGCCAGCAGCACACCCCAGGGGCTGACCGGGGAGCTGTTTTTT. Translated: CASSTPQGLTGELFF.

In this sample, this clonotype turned up many times. The gene calls are TRBV2 and TRBJ2-2; 9 nucleotides agree with TRBD2. V was clipped by 6 bases and J by 6 bases; unmatched bases: 11. CDR3 length: 16 amino acids. Germline V CDR1 and CDR2: SNHLY, FYNNEI. CDR3 protein: CASSHSSGTLPGELFF. Here the CDR3 DNA reads TGTGCCAGCAGCCATTCTAGCGGGACTTTGCCCGGGGAGCTGTTTTTT.

Ten or more counts support this clonotype. The genes are TRBV6-6 and TRBJ1-3; 7 positions agree with TRBD1. The length of the CDR3 is 20 residues. V lost 2 bases to trimming and J lost 0 bases; unmatched junction nucleotides: 16. Germline loops: CDR1 MNHNY, CDR2 SVGAGI (reference sequence). Here the CDR3 DNA reads TGTGCCAGCAGTTACCTAGGACAGGTCCAGTCCGCGAGCTCTGGAAACACCATATATTTT. It is translated as CASSYLGQVQSASSGNTIYF.

This clonotype was recorded at least ten times. The V call is TRBV5-6, the J call TRBJ2-3; D is uncertain. The V end lost 3 bases, the J end lost 4 bases, and 12 bases lay between the germline ends. Germline loops: CDR1 SGHDT, CDR2 YYEEEE. CDR3 length: 14 residues. The DNA of the CDR3 is TGTGCCAGCAGCTCATTAGCCCCGGCAGATACGCAGTATTTT. It translates to CASSSLAPADTQYF. Complete variable domain (other parts from reference TRBV5-6 and TRBJ2-3): DAGVTQSPTHLIKTRGQQVTLRCSPKSGHDTVSWYQQALGQGPQFIFQYYEEEERQRGNFPDRFSGHQFPNYSSELNVNALLLGDSALYLCASSSLAPADTQYFGPGTRLTVL.

At least ten counts were recorded for this clonotype. The rearrangement joins TRBV30 to TRBJ2-2; tentatively, D is TRBD2 (6 bases). CDR3 length: 16 amino acids. Germline lookup yields CDR1 GTSNPN and CDR2 SVGIG (reference sequence). Trimming took off 4 bases at V and 1 base at J, with 16 bases between the two ends. CDR3 DNA sequence: TGTGCCTGGAAGGTAGCGGACCTCCTGAACACCGGGGAGCTGTTTTTT. Its protein is CAWKVADLLNTGELFF.

This clonotype has at least ten counts. The J gene is TRBJ1-5, the V gene TRBV6-1; D is ambiguous. The V gene lost 3 bases and the J gene lost 0 bases, with 12 bases spanning the gap. This CDR3 is 16 amino acids long. CDR1 is MNHNS, CDR2 SASEGT, per germline. The CDR3 DNA reads TGTGCCAGCAGTGAGCTGTCAAATCATAGCAATCAGCCCCAGCATTTT. It encodes CASSELSNHSNQPQHF.

This clonotype was counted at least ten times. This chain uses TRBV7-2 with TRBJ2-5; weak D call: TRBD1 (7 bases). The CDR3 loop spans 14 amino acids. Trimming stripped 5 bases from V and 3 bases from J, with 13 bases between. Germline CDR1 SGHTA, CDR2 FQGNSA. DNA of the CDR3: TGTGCCAGCAGCGGGGGGACAGCGAAAGAGACCCAGTACTTC. It is translated as CASSGGTAKETQYF.

This clonotype was found a few times. This chain connects TRBV9 to TRBJ2-3; 7 bases are shared with TRBD2. The germline gives CDR1 SGDLS, CDR2 YYNGEE. The CDR3 covers 15 residues. With 7 bases clipped from V and 0 bases from J, the junction kept 8 bases outside the gene matches. The CDR3 is CASCPSGTSTDTQYF. CDR3 DNA sequence: TGTGCCAGCTGCCCTAGCGGAACTAGCACAGATACGCAGTATTTT.

This clonotype was seen ten or more times. CDR3 DNA: TGTGCCAGCAGTTTGATGGCAGGTCAAGAGACCCAGTACTTC. It codes for CASSLMAGQETQYF. The chain couples TRBV12-3 or TRBV12-4 to TRBJ2-5; D uncertain. The V and J ends lost 3 bases and 2 bases respectively, with 10 bases between them. CDR3 length: 14 amino acids.

This chain links TRBV5-1 with TRBJ1-5; the D is unclear. CDR3 length: 14 residues. Trimming pared 4 bases from V and 5 bases from J, leaving 13 bases between. The V gene's germline CDR1 is SGHRS and CDR2 YFSETQ. The CDR3 coding sequence is TGCGCCAGCAGCCCTAGCGGGTCCGATCAGCCCCAGCATTTT. This encodes CASSPSGSDQPQHF.

This clonotype was recorded many times. The chain carries TRBV6-6 and TRBJ2-1, with 12 bases lining up with TRBD2. In germline, CDR1 is MNHNY, CDR2 SVGAGI (reference sequence). V was pared by 0 bases and J by 7 bases, with 7 bases of the junction left unmatched. This CDR3 has 17 amino acids. CDR3 residues: CASSYSTSGGLRNEQFF. CDR3 DNA sequence: TGTGCCAGCAGTTACTCGACTAGCGGGGGCCTTAGGAATGAGCAGTTCTTC.

In this sample, this clonotype turned up many times. This CDR3 is CASGERDSTDTQYF. The DNA of the CDR3 is TGTGCCAGCGGCGAAAGGGACAGCACAGATACGCAGTATTTT. This chain connects TRBV6-2 or TRBV6-3 to TRBJ2-3; D is possibly TRBD1 or TRBD2 (5 bases each). The germline V gene has CDR1 MNHEY and CDR2 SVGEGT. The V end lost 8 bases, the J end lost 0 bases, and 12 bases lay between the germline ends. CDR3 length: 14 residues.

This clonotype was seen a handful of times. The gene calls are TRBV28 and TRBJ2-6, with D possibly being TRBD2 (6 bases). CDR1 is MDHEN and CDR2 is SYDVKM in the germline V gene. The germline V and J ends were trimmed by 6 bases and 4 bases, with 16 bases remaining between them. The CDR3 runs to 16 residues. The CDR3 bases are TGTGCCAGCAGCCGCCCGGGGGAGTCCGGGGCCAACGTCCTGACTTTC. Protein: CASSRPGESGANVLTF.

This clonotype was recorded many times. This chain uses TRBV7-6 with TRBJ2-1; no clear D gene. The CDR3 is 15 residues long. The V end lost 4 bases, the J end lost 4 bases, and 14 bases lay between the germline ends. Germline V CDR1 and CDR2: SGHVS, FNYEAQ. CDR3 residues: CASSSYEKMYNEQFF. The CDR3 DNA reads TGTGCCAGCAGCTCGTACGAGAAAATGTACAATGAGCAGTTCTTC.

This clonotype occurred many times. This sequence joins TRBV7-6 and TRBJ2-3; D possibly uses TRBD1 or TRBD2 (5 bases each). Per the germline V gene, CDR1 is SGHVS and CDR2 is FNYEAQ. Trimming shortened V by 4 bases and J by 0 bases, and 14 bases separated the two germline ends. There are 16 residues in the CDR3. CDR3 loop: CASSSDGTLSTDTQYF. The CDR3 nucleotides read TGTGCCAGCAGCTCGGACGGGACCTTAAGCACAGATACGCAGTATTTT.

This clonotype has a handful of counts. The rearrangement uses TRBV19 and TRBJ2-6; 8 bases line up with TRBD1. The germline V gene has CDR1 LNHDA and CDR2 SQIVND (reference sequence). The CDR3 extends over 16 amino acids. The junction had 9 bases not matched to a gene; V was cut back by 11 bases and J by 0 bases. CDR3 residues: CAAGQGAVSGANVLTF. The CDR3 nucleotides read TGTGCCGCAGGGCAGGGGGCGGTCTCTGGGGCCAACGTCCTGACTTTC.

The chain joins TRBV7-2 to TRBJ2-3, with unresolved D. Between the trimmed V and J ends, which lost 0 bases and 5 bases, there was a span of 9 bases. The CDR3 has 14 residues. Germline V CDR1 and CDR2: SGHTA, FQGNSA. The CDR3 protein is CASSLAFERDTQYF. The CDR3, as DNA: TGTGCCAGCAGCTTAGCGTTTGAACGAGATACGCAGTATTTT.

This clonotype was seen many times. The chain recombines TRBV3-1 with TRBJ2-7, with TRBD1 matching over 7 bases. This CDR3 has 15 amino acids. Germline CDR1 and CDR2: LGHDT and YNNKEL (reference sequence). V trimming: 1 base; J trimming: 6 bases; junction bases outside the gene matches: 9. The DNA of the CDR3 is TGTGCCAGCAGCCAAGCGAGGGGGCAGGTGCGCGAGCAGTACTTC. Translating gives CASSQARGQVREQYF.

In this sample, this clonotype turned up many times. The rearrangement links TRBV7-3 to TRBJ2-6; 9 nucleotides agree with TRBD1. In germline, CDR1 is SGHTA, CDR2 FQGTGA. J was trimmed by 1 base and V by 1 base; bases with no gene match: 8. The CDR3 covers 19 residues. CDR3 sequence (DNA): TGTGCCAGCAGCTTAAGATCCGGGACAGGGACTTCTGGGGCCAACGTCCTGACTTTC. It codes for CASSLRSGTGTSGANVLTF.

This clonotype was recorded a few times. The V gene is TRBV4-1, the J gene TRBJ2-7; TRBD1 matches 8 bases. J lost 5 bases, V lost 4 bases, and 7 bases had no gene match. The CDR3 totals 14 residues. In germline, CDR1 is MGHRA, CDR2 YSYEKL. The CDR3 spells CASSRGQGADEQYF. In DNA, the CDR3 is TGCGCCAGCAGCCGAGGACAGGGAGCCGACGAGCAGTACTTC.

This chain joins TRBV4-1 and TRBJ1-1; D uncertain. Germline V gene lookup returns CDR1 MGHRA and CDR2 YSYEKL. The CDR3 runs to 11 residues. Trimming shortened V by 0 bases and J by 10 bases, and 6 bases separated the two germline ends. The CDR3 reads CASSQDVVAFF. Written as DNA, the CDR3 is TGCGCCAGCAGCCAAGATGTCGTAGCTTTCTTT.

This clonotype was found a few times. The chain links TRBV20-1 to TRBJ1-4, with D hard to call. Looked up from germline, CDR1 is DFQATT and CDR2 is SNEGSKA (reference sequence). The CDR3 totals 15 residues. V was pared by 3 bases and J by 8 bases, with 19 bases between. CDR3 residues: CSASTTPGPGEKLFF. The CDR3 DNA reads TGCAGTGCTAGCACCACCCCGGGTCCGGGGGAAAAACTGTTTTTT.